Included here is one TCR beta chain sequence, with context. Its specificity is not known. After removal of 4 bases from V and 7 bases from J, the junction contained 10 bases not matched to a gene. Germline assignment: CDR1 MDHEN and CDR2 SYDVKM. This CDR3 has 16 amino acids. The sample comes from a study of cytomegalovirus exposure and HLA in healthy donors. As for the study in general: Ancestry clustering placed around 81% of roughly 400 genotyped donors in the Caucasian-associated cluster. Study results and caveats: The authors reported that TCR beta sequences could predict HLA-A and HLA-B alleles. These predictions were accurate for most subjects in the first cohort. Published work reported that the classifier diagnosed cytomegalovirus status with high specificity and sensitivity.

PCR was performed using 60 Vbeta and 13 Jbeta primers. As handled by the study authors: A follow-up analysis tallied 86 million or so unique TCR beta chains, roughly 11 million shared. Profiled with immunoSEQ multiplex PCR; TCRdb holds only in-frame clones, not every one. D and trimming were read from the DNA, whereas the V and J calls and clone size are those reported in that table. Of roughly 100,000 clones in the sample, 76% were seen once. The gene calls are TRBV28 and TRBJ2-1; 10 nucleotides line up with TRBD2. This TCR came from a woman between 18 and 29 years old in good health and CMV-seropositive. Sequenced sample: PBMCs. CDR3 region: CASSSPRASGSNEQFF. The CDR3 DNA sequence: TGTGCCAGCAGTTCCCCCAGGGCTAGCGGGAGTAATGAGCAGTTCTTC.